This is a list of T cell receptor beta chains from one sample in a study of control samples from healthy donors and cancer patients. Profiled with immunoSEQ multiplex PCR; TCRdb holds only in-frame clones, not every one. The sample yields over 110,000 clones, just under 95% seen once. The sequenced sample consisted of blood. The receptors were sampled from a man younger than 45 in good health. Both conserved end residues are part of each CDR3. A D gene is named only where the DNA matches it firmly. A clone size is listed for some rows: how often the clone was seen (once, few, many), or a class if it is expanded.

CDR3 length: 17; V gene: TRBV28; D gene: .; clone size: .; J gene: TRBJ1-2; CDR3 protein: CASSPGTRFFTNYGYTF; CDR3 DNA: TGTGCCAGCAGCCCCGGGACACGCTTTTTTACGAACTATGGCTACACCTTC
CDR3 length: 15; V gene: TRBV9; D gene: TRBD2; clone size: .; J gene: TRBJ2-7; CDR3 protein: CASSPSSGRYYEQYF; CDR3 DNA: TGTGCCAGCAGCCCCAGTAGCGGGAGGTACTACGAGCAGTACTTC
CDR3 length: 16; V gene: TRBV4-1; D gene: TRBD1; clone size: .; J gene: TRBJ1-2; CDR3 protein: CASSPEGQGAVYGYTF; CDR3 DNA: TGCGCCAGCAGCCCCGAGGGACAGGGGGCAGTCTATGGCTACACCTTC
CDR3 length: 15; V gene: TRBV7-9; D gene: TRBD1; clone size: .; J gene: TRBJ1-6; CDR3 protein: CASSLGTGGGSPLHF; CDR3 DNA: TGTGCCAGCAGCCTTGGGACAGGCGGTGGGTCACCCCTCCACTTT
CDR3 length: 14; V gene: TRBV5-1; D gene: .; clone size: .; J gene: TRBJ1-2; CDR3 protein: CASSLNGGNYGYTF; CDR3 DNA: TGCGCCAGCAGCTTGAATGGGGGAAACTATGGCTACACCTTC
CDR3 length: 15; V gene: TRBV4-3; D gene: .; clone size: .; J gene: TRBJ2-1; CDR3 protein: CASSPAWAPYNEQFF; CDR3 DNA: TGCGCCAGCAGCCCTGCGTGGGCACCTTACAATGAGCAGTTCTTC
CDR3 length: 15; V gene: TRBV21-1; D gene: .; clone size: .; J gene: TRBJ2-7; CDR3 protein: CASSKAAGTRIEQYF; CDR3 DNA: TGTGCCAGCAGCAAAGCGGCCGGGACCCGAATCGAGCAGTACTTC
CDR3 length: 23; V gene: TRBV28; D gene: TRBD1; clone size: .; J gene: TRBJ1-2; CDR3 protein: CASSLWLGTAKTRSPDRYYGYTF; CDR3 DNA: TGTGCCAGCAGTTTATGGCTTGGTACTGCAAAAACCCGGTCACCGGACAGGTACTATGGCTACACCTTC
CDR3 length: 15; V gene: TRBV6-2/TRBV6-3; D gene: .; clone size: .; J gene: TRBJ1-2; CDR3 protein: CASSYPGTQNYGYTF; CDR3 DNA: TGTGCCAGCAGTTACCCCGGGACACAGAACTATGGCTACACCTTC
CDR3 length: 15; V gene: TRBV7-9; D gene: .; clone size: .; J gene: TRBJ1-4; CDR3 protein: CASSLGLGLNEKLFF; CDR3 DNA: TGTGCCAGCAGCTTAGGATTGGGACTTAATGAAAAACTGTTTTTT
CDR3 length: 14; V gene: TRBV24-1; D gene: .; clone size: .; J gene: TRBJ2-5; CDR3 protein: CATSDRDVQETQYF; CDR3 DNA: TGTGCCACCAGTGACCGCGATGTTCAAGAGACCCAGTACTTC
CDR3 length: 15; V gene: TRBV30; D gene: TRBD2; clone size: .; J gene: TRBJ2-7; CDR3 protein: CAWRLAGPHFYEQYF; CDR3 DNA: TGTGCCTGGAGGCTAGCGGGACCCCACTTCTACGAGCAGTACTTC
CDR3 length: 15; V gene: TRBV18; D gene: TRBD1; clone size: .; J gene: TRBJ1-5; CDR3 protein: CASSTGTGINQPQHF; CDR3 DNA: TGTGCCAGCTCCACGGGGACAGGGATTAATCAGCCCCAGCATTTT
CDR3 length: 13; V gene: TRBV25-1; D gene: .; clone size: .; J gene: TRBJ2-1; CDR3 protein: CASRGSGEDEQFF; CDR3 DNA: TGTGCCAGCAGAGGTTCGGGAGAGGATGAGCAGTTCTTC
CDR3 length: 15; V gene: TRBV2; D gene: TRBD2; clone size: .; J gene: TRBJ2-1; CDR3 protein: CASSRLAGSFNEQFF; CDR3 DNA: TGTGCCAGCAGTAGACTAGCGGGATCCTTCAATGAGCAGTTCTTC
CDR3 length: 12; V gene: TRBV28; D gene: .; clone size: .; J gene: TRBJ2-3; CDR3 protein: CASSSVTDTQYF; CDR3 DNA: TGTGCCAGCAGTTCTGTAACTGATACGCAGTATTTT
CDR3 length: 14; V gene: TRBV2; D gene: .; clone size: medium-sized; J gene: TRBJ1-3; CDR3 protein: CASESGGGGNTIYF; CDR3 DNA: TGTGCCAGCGAGAGCGGGGGAGGTGGAAACACCATATATTTT
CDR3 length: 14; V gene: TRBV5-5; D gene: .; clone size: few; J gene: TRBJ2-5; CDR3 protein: CASSLVPAEETQYF; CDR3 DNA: TGTGCCAGCAGCTTGGTACCAGCTGAAGAGACCCAGTACTTC
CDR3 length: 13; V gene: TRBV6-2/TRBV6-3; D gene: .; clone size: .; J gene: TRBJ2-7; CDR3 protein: CASSPRDFYEQYF; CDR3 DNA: TGTGCCAGCAGTCCCCGGGACTTCTACGAGCAGTACTTC